Below are 9 T cell receptor beta chains sequenced from a single sample in a study of T-cell memory formation after mild COVID-19. MiXCR, run by TCRdb on the 5' RACE reads, gives a single entry per CDR3 protein. This sample carries hundreds of thousands of distinct CDR3 sequences, over 15% of them seen once, and the ten largest clones take about 22%. Material: PBMCs or a T cell subset sorted from them (not recorded which). These receptors were obtained from a man aged 18 to 35 who had mild COVID-19 (a few samples of this study predate the infection). Cell type and time point are not known.

This clonotype was seen a handful of times. V is TRBV7-2 and J is TRBJ2-5; 9 bases agree with TRBD2. CDR1 and CDR2 (germline): SGHTA, FQGNSA. The CDR3 consists of 16 residues. V trimming: 2 bases; J trimming: 5 bases; junction bases outside the gene matches: 9. The CDR3 region has the DNA TGTGCCAGCAGCTTACTGGGCGGGGGGGCTCAGGAGACCCAGTACTTC. Translated: CASSLLGGGAQETQYF.

The rearrangement uses TRBV7-2 and TRBJ2-7; D perhaps matches TRBD1 (5 bases). Between the trimmed V and J ends, which lost 5 bases and 5 bases, there was a span of 13 bases. The CDR3 has 13 residues. CDR1 is SGHTA, CDR2 FQGNSA, per germline. The chain's CDR3 is CASSRTRVNEQYF. The DNA of the CDR3 is TGTGCCAGCAGCAGAACCAGGGTTAACGAGCAGTACTTC.

In its sample, this clonotype was seen a few times. The chain couples TRBV18 to TRBJ2-5, with D tentatively TRBD2 (6 bases). Germline V gene lookup returns CDR1 KGHSH and CDR2 LQKENI. The CDR3 spans 14 residues. V lost 2 bases and J 2 bases, leaving 9 bases between the germline ends. CDR3 nucleotides: TGTGCCAGCTCACCAGTCGGGGGTCAAGAGACCCAGTACTTC. It yields the protein CASSPVGGQETQYF.

The chain employs TRBV4-2 and TRBJ1-1; D gene uncertain. V lost 0 bases, J lost 1 base, and 6 bases lay in between. The germline CDR1 and CDR2 sequences are LGHNA and YNFKEQ. The CDR3 is 14 residues long. Here the CDR3 reads CASSQEFGNTEAFF. The CDR3 nucleotides are TGTGCCAGCAGCCAAGAATTTGGGAACACTGAAGCTTTCTTT.

This clonotype has just a few counts. V gene TRBV20-1 combines with J gene TRBJ1-5; D remains unclear. This CDR3 has 14 residues. CDR1 and CDR2 (germline): DFQATT, SNEGSKA (reference sequence). V dropped 5 bases and J dropped 6 bases, with 17 bases sitting between them. The CDR3 DNA reads TGCAGTGCTGTAGCATCGGCGATCCCTCAGCCCCAGCATTTT. This translates into CSAVASAIPQPQHF.

V is TRBV27 and J is TRBJ2-5; possibly TRBD1 or TRBD2 for D (5 bases each). CDR1 and CDR2 from the germline V gene are MNHEY and SMNVEV (reference sequence). The CDR3 spans 15 residues. V was trimmed by 2 bases and J by 2 bases, leaving 12 bases between them. The CDR3 DNA reads TGTGCCAGCAGTTTAGGGCCGGGACCTCAAGAGACCCAGTACTTC. Protein sequence: CASSLGPGPQETQYF.

The V and J genes are TRBV5-1 and TRBJ2-5, with D hard to call. Trimming cost V 3 bases and J 5 bases, with 11 bases left between them. The CDR3 covers 13 residues. Germline-derived CDR1 and CDR2 are SGHRS and YFSETQ. CDR3 in amino acids: CASSSLGPETQYF. The CDR3 DNA sequence: TGCGCCAGCAGCTCGTTAGGTCCGGAGACCCAGTACTTC. The complete variable domain, with remaining parts taken from reference TRBV5-1 and TRBJ2-5, reads KAGVTQTPRYLIKTRGQQVTLSCSPISGHRSVSWYQQTPGQGLQFLFEYFSETQRNKGNFPGRFSGRQFSNSRSEMNVSTLELGDSALYLCASSSLGPETQYFGPGTRLLVL.

The chain joins TRBV20-1 to TRBJ2-1; tentatively, D is TRBD1 or TRBD2 (5 bases each). Trimming stripped 2 bases from V and 9 bases from J, with 17 bases between. Germline CDR1 reads DFQATT; CDR2 reads SNEGSKA (reference sequence). The CDR3 sequence is 14 residues long. CDR3 sequence reads: CSARWGKGIGEQFF. The CDR3 bases are TGCAGTGCTAGATGGGGGAAGGGTATCGGTGAGCAGTTCTTC.

This clonotype was detected only a few times. The chain couples TRBV15 to TRBJ1-1; D ambiguous. Germline V lookup: CDR1 LNHNV, CDR2 YYDKDF (reference sequence). This CDR3 has 13 amino acids. V dropped 3 bases and J dropped 4 bases, with 9 bases sitting between them. The CDR3 nucleotides read TGTGCCACCAGCAGGCTCGGCGGCACTGAAGCTTTCTTT. Protein sequence: CATSRLGGTEAFF.